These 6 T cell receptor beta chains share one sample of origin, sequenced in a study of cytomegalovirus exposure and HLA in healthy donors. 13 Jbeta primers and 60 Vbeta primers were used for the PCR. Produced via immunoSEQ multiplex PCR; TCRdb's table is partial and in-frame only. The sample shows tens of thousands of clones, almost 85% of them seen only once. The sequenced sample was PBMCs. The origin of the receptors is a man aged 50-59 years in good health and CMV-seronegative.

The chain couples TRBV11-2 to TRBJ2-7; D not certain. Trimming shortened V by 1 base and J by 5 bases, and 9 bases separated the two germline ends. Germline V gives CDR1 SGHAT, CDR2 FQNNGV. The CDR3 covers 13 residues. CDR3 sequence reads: CASSLVRHHEQYF. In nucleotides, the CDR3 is TGTGCCAGCAGCTTAGTCAGACACCACGAGCAGTACTTC.

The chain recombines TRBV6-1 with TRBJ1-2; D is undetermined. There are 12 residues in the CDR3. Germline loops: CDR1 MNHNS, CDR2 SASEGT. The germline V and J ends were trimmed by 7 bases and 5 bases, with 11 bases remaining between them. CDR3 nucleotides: TGTGCCAGCACCTTAGTCCGATATGGCTACACCTTC. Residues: CASTLVRYGYTF.

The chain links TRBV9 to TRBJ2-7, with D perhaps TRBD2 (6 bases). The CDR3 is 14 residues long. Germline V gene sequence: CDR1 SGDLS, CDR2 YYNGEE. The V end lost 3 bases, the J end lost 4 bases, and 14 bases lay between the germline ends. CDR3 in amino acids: CASSAGGKGYEQYF. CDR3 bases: TGTGCCAGCAGCGCTGGAGGGAAGGGGTACGAGCAGTACTTC.

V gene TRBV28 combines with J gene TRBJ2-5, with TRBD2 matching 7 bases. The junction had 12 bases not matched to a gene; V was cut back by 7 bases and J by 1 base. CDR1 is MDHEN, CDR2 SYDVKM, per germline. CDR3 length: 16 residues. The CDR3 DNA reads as TGTGCCAGCACTACTATTCTCGGGACTACCCAAGAGACCCAGTACTTC. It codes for CASTTILGTTQETQYF.

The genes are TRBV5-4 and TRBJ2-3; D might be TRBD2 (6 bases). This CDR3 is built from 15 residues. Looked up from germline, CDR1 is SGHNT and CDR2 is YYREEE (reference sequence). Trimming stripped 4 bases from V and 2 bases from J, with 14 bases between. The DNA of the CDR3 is TGTGCCAGCAGCATCAGGGTAGCGGACACAGATACGCAGTATTTT. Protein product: CASSIRVADTDTQYF.

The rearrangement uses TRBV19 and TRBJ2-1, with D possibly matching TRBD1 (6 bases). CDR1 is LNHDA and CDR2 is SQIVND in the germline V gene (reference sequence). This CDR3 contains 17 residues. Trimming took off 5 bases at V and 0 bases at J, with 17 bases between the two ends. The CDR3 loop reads CASSLGQLGLSYNEQFF. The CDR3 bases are TGTGCCAGTAGTCTCGGACAGTTAGGTCTCTCCTACAATGAGCAGTTCTTC.